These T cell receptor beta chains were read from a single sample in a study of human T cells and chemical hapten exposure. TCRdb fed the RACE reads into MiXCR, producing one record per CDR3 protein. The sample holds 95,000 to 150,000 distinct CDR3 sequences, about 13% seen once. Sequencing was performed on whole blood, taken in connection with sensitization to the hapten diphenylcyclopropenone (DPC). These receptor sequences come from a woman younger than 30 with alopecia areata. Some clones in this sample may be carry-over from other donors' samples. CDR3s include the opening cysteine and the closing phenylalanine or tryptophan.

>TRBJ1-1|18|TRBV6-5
CASSSVGTGEGRDTEAFF
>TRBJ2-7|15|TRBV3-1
CASSQEGGLAGEQYF
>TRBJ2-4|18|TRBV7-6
CASSPSLSQGLAKNIQYF
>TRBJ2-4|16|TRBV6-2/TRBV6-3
CASRHTPGTGENIQYF
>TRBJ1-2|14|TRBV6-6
CASSFPGQGYGYTF
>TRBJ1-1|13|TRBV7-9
CASSPVVGLGAFF
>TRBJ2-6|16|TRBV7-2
CANRDYIYSGANVLTF
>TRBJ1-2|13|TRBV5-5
CASSFRLGTPYTF
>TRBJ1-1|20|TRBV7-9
CASSLVGKRGTPGTWWEAFF
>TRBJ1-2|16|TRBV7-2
CASSQDRTGGGYGYTF
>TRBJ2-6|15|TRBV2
CASSPREAGANVLTF
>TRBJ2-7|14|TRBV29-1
CSVADTGTIYEQYF
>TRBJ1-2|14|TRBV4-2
CASSQVGKGYGYTF
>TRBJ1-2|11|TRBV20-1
CSLGQIHGYTF
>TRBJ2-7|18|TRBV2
CASSDLLAGPPRSYEQYF
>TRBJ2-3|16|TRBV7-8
CASSTRRGQATDTQYF
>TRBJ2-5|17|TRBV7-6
CASSLSGLAGGPETQYF
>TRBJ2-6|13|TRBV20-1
CSAVDRVANVMTF
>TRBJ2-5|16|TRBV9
CASSLGQGAAVETQYF
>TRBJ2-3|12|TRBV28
CASSSTEDTQYF
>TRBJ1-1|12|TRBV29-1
CSVTGQYPEAFF
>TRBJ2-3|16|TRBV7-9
CASSLGLAGGTDTQYF
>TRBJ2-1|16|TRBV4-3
CASSLEVGLAYNEQFF
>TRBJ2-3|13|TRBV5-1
CASSTGQADTQYF
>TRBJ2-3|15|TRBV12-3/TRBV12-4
CASSFVTGGTDTQYF
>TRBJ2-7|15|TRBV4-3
CASSQRTGFWYEQYF
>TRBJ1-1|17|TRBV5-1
CASSLAPGQNQNTEAFF
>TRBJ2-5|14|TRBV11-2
CASSLSGGLGTQYF
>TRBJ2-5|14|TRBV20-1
CSARTGEAQETQYF
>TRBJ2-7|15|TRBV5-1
CASSLDGGKTYEQYF
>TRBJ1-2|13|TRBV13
CASSLLEGNGYTF
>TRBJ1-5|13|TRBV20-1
CSADRVGNQPQHF
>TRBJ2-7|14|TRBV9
CASSVGGQDSVQYF
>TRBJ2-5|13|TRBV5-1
CASSFGLQETQYF
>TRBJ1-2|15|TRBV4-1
CASSPAGRADYGYTF
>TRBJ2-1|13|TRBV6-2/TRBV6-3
CASSYAGGNEQFF
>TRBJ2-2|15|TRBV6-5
CASSLDGRNTGELFF
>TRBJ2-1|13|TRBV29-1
CSVDRTGRNEQFF
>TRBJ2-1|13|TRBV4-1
CASSQERLNEQFF
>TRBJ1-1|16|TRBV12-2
CASRLEYLRRRAEAFF
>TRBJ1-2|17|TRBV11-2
CASSGRDRENKGYGYTF
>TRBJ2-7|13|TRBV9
CASSVSSMLREYF
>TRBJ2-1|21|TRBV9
CASSVSTSTRTSGVRDNEQFF
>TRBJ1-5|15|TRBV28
CASSPLRDEDQPQHF
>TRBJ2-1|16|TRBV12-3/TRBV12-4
CASSSPGFVFYNEQFF